This TCR beta chain was captured in a study of monozygotic twins with inflammatory bowel disease. No DNA is given; TCRdb re-called the 5' RACE reads and lists each CDR3 protein once. The sample has about 210,000 distinct CDR3 sequences, and its top ten clones hold under 8.5%. One blood sample of 2 to 2.5 ml was taken from each donor. In germline, CDR1 is SQVTM, CDR2 ANQGSEA. The CDR3 covers 13 residues. Sequencing input: blood. The V gene is TRBV29-1, the J gene TRBJ2-1. The receptor comes from a human donor with ulcerative colitis or Crohn's disease, or a healthy co-twin of an affected twin (not recorded which). The CDR3 spells CSVVGGMANEQFF.